The clone carrying this TCR beta chain showed up just a few times. The CDR3 covers 13 residues. Germline V CDR1 and CDR2: DFQATT, SNEGSKA (reference sequence). Trimming pared 3 bases from V and 7 bases from J, leaving 13 bases between. Per the authors' pipeline: Reference gene primer amplification yielded estimated nucleated cell counts. Only in-frame clones appear in the TCRdb table, and some are missing; sequencing was by immunoSEQ multiplex PCR. The DNA gave D and trimming, while V, J and clone size come from that table. The repertoire holds some 110,000 clones, with around four fifths as singletons. These data are taken from a study of blood T cell repertoires in COVID-19. In the study overall: Samples of COVID-19 (acute and convalescent) were obtained from the United States, Italy and Spain. From T cells, B-cell-depleted T cells, or PBMCs came the material, which was cDNA or gDNA.

Sequenced input: peripheral blood. The TCR sequence derives from a man aged 55-75 years with acute or convalescent COVID-19. The chain uses TRBV20-1 and TRBJ1-5; TRBD1 might be the D (5 bases). CDR3 in amino acids: CSASLGEGQPQHF. The CDR3 DNA reads as TGCAGTGCTAGTCTAGGGGAGGGCCAGCCCCAGCATTTT.